This T cell receptor beta chain is drawn from a study of T cell repertoires in cytomegalovirus infection. Whole-study findings and limits: Summed frequency of shared TCR beta families picked out CMV carriers who also had the relevant HLA.

CDR1 SGHVS and CDR2 FQNEAQ come from the germline V gene. V was trimmed by 5 bases and J by 2 bases, leaving 19 bases between them. The CDR3 runs to 17 residues. This clonotype was picked up many times. Its specificity is not known. TCRdb re-derived calls from the reads in MiXCR, one entry per CDR3 protein. This table has roughly 250,000 distinct CDR3 sequences, over 9% appearing once. The TCR sequence derives from a human donor in good health (CMV status not recorded). Some clones in this sample may be carry-over from other donors' samples. Sequencing was carried out using PBMCs. This rearrangement joins TRBV7-8 to TRBJ1-5, with a weak D call TRBD1 (6 bases). CDR3 in DNA: TGTGCCAGCAGCATCCTAACAGGGAGTGGTGGCAATCAGCCCCAGCATTTT. Translated: CASSILTGSGGNQPQHF.